This T cell receptor (beta chain) was captured in a study of blood T cell repertoires in COVID-19. Study-wide background: The cDNA or gDNA used as material had been derived from T cells, B-cell-depleted T cells, or PBMCs.

V was pared by 3 bases and J by 3 bases, with 5 bases of the junction left unmatched. The CDR3 spans 15 residues. Germline CDR1 is MNHNS and CDR2 is SASEGT. The repertoire was sequenced with immunoSEQ multiplex PCR; TCRdb's copy has only in-frame clones and lacks some. This sample has approximately 150,000 clones, with roughly four fifths found just once. This clone has just one count. This clonotype originated in a woman between 45 and 65 years old with acute COVID-19. The sample comprised PBMCs or T cells enriched from blood (not recorded which). V usage is TRBV6-1 and J usage is TRBJ2-5, with 9 bases aligning to TRBD1. The CDR3 DNA sequence: TGTGCCAGCAGTGACCGGGACAGGGCCGAAGAGACCCAGTACTTC. It codes for CASSDRDRAEETQYF.